The following is a TCR beta chain sequence with its context. The sample originates from a study of blood T cell repertoires in COVID-19. Study background: Acute-phase and convalescent COVID-19 samples originated in the United States, Italy and Spain. PBMCs, B-cell-depleted T cells, or T cells provided the cDNA or gDNA that made up the material.

Per the original methods: Amplification from reference gene primers served as the basis for estimated nucleated cell counts. Assay used: immunoSEQ multiplex PCR; TCRdb lists only in-frame clones, some missing. The D gene and trimming were derived from the DNA, and the V and J assignments and clone size from that table. The repertoire includes about half a million clones, approximately 83% of them detected once, and approximately 3% sits in the top ten. The CDR3 extends over 15 amino acids. CDR1 LNHDA and CDR2 SQIVND come from the germline V gene (reference sequence). V was trimmed by 7 bases and J by 4 bases, leaving 16 bases between them.

This sequence originates from a human donor in a cohort sampled during active COVID-19. The sample consisted of peripheral blood. V usage is TRBV19 and J usage is TRBJ2-2; weak D call: TRBD2 (6 bases). The DNA for the CDR3 is TGTGCCAGTAAGTTTAAGACTAGATCCACCGGGGAGCTGTTTTTT. Translated: CASKFKTRSTGELFF. The whole variable domain, filled in from reference TRBV19 and TRBJ2-2, reads DGGITQSPKYLFRKEGQNVTLSCEQNLNHDAMYWYRQDPGQGLRLIYYSQIVNDFQKGDIAEGYSVSREKKESFPLTVTSAQKNPTAFYLCASKFKTRSTGELFFGEGSRLTVL.